The clone carrying this T cell receptor beta chain is a singleton in its sample. Methods used by the authors: Estimation of nucleated cell counts relied on the amplification of reference gene primers. Sequenced by immunoSEQ multiplex PCR; TCRdb stores in-frame clones only, minus some. The V and J calls and clone size were taken over from that table, and D and trimming were inferred from the DNA. The profile covers 200,000 to 300,000 clones, with more than 75% appearing a single time and about 3% taken by the ten largest. The sample originates from a study of blood T cell repertoires in COVID-19. Study context: The United States, Italy and Spain provided the acute and convalescent COVID-19 samples. PBMCs, B-cell-depleted T cells, or T cells provided the cDNA or gDNA that made up the material.

This CDR3 is 13 amino acids long. The trim removed 4 bases at V and 5 bases at J, leaving 2 bases unmatched. The TCR sequence derives from a woman aged 30 to 39 who had recovered from COVID-19. The chain has TRBV12-3 or TRBV12-4 and TRBJ2-3, with 8 positions matching TRBD2. Sequenced material: peripheral blood. DNA of the CDR3: TGTGCCAGCAGTTACACTAGCGGAGATACGCAGTATTTT. It encodes CASSYTSGDTQYF.